This T cell receptor (beta chain) was observed in a study of CD8+ T cells in alopecia areata. Broader study findings: Higher clonality and more expanded CD8+ clones appeared in lesional than normal scalp. Clarity of TCR sharing across patients fell short of that in mice, possibly HLA-related. Alphabeta T cells residing in normal skin are also sequenced in scalp samples.

Isolation of CD4+ and CD8+ T cells from PBMCs was achieved by sorting. V was trimmed by 4 bases and J by 1 base, leaving 9 bases between them. Germline loops: CDR1 SGHDT, CDR2 YYEEEE. The CDR3 loop spans 13 amino acids. This clone has a single count. Its specificity is not known. Sequencing relied on a cDNA template that was reverse transcribed from extracted RNA. TCRdb keeps only in-frame clones here, not all; method: immunoSEQ multiplex PCR. The sample has 90,000 to 130,000 clones, about 50% seen once. The source material was NKG2D-low CD8+ T cells sorted from blood. This sequence originates from a human donor with alopecia areata. This chain links TRBV5-6 with TRBJ2-7, with D unclear. CDR3 in DNA: TGTGCCAGCAGCCCTAGGGAATCCTACGAGCAGTACTTC. It specifies CASSPRESYEQYF.